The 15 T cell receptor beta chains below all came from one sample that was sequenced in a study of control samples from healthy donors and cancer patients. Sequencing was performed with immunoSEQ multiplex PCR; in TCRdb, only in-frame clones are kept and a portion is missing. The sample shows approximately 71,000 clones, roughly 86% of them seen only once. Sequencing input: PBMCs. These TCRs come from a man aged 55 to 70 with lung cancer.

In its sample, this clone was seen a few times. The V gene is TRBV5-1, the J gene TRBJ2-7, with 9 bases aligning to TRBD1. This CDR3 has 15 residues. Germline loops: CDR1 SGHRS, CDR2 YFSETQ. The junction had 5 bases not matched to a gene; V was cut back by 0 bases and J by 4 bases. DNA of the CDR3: TGCGCCAGCAGCTTGGGGACAGGGGTAGCGTACGAGCAGTACTTC. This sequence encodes CASSLGTGVAYEQYF.

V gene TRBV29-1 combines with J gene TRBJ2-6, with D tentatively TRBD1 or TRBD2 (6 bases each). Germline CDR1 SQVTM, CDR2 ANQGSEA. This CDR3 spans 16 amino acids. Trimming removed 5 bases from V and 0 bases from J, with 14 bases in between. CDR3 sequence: CSVIWGAYSGANVLTF. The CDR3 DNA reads TGCAGCGTTATCTGGGGGGCATACTCTGGGGCCAACGTCCTGACTTTC.

As DNA, the CDR3 is TGTGCCAGCAGCTTAGCGTCACCAAGTGAGCAGTTCTTC. This translates into CASSLASPSEQFF. The chain links TRBV7-9 to TRBJ2-1, with D unresolved. V lost 0 bases and J lost 9, with 9 bases in between. The germline V gene encodes CDR1 SEHNR and CDR2 FQNEAQ (reference sequence). CDR3 length: 13 residues. Combining the CDR3 with reference TRBV7-9 and TRBJ2-1 gives the whole variable domain DTGVSQNPRHKITKRGQNVTFRCDPISEHNRLYWYRQTLGQGPEFLTYFQNEAQLEKSRLLSDRFSAERPKGSFSTLEIQRTEQGDSAMYLCASSLASPSEQFFGPGTRLTVL.

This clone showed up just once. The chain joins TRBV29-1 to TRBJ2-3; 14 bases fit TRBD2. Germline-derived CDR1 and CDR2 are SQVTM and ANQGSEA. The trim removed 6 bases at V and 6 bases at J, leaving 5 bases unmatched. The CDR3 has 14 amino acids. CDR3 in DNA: TGCAGCGTAGAACGACTAGCGGGGGGGGATACGCAGTATTTT. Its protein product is CSVERLAGGDTQYF.

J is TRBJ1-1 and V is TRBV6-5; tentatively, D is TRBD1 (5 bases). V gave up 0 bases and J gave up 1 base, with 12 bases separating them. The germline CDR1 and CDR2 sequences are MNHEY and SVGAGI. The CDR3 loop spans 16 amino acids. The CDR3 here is CASSYSTWQGNTEAFF. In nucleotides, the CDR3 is TGTGCCAGCAGTTACTCGACTTGGCAGGGGAACACTGAAGCTTTCTTT.

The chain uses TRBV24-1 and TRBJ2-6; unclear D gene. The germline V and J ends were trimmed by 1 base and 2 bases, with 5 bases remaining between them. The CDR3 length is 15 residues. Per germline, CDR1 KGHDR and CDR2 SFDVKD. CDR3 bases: TGTGCCACCAGTGATTTAGGGCCTGGGGCCAACGTCCTGACTTTC. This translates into CATSDLGPGANVLTF.

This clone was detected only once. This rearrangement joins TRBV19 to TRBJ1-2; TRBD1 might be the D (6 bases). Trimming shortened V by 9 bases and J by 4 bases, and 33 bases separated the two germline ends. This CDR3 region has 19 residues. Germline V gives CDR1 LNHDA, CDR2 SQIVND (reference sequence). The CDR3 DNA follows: TGTGCCAGCTTACTCAGGTCGGGGGCAGCTCTATCCACCGTCTATGGCTACACCTTC. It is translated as CASLLRSGAALSTVYGYTF.

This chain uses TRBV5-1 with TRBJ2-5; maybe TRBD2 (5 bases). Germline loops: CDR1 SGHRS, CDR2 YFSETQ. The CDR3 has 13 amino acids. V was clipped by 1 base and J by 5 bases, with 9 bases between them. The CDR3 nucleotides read TGCGCCAGCAGCTTGCCCCCGGGGGAGACCCAGTACTTC. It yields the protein CASSLPPGETQYF.

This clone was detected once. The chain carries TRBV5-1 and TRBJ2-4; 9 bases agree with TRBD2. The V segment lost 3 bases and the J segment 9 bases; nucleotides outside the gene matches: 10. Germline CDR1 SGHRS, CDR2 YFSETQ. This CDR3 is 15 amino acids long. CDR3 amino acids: CASSSSGTSYTIQYF. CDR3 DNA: TGCGCCAGCAGCTCTTCCGGGACTAGCTATACCATTCAGTACTTC.

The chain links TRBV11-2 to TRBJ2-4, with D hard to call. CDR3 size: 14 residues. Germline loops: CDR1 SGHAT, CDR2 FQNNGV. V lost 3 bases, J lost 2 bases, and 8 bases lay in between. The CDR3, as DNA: TGTGCCAGCAGCTTCGTACCTACCAAAAACATTCAGTACTTC. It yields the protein CASSFVPTKNIQYF.

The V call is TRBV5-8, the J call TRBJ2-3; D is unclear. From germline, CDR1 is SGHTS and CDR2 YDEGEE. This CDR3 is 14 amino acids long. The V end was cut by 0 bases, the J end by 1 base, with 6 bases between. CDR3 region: CASSLAGGTDTQYF. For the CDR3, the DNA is TGTGCCAGCAGCTTGGCTGGTGGCACAGATACGCAGTATTTT.

DNA for the CDR3: TGTGCCAGCAGCTTGGTTGTAGAGACCCAGTACTTC. Amino acids: CASSLVVETQYF. The V gene is TRBV5-4, the J gene TRBJ2-5; D unclear. Trimming stripped 0 bases from V and 4 bases from J, with 4 bases between. There are 12 residues in the CDR3. Germline CDR1 SGHNT, CDR2 YYREEE (reference sequence).

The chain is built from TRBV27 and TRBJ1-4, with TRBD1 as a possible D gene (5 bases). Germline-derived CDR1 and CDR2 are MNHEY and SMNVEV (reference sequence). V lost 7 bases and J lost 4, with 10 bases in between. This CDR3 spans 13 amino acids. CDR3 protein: CASTPGHNEKLFF. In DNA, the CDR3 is TGTGCCAGCACCCCAGGACATAATGAAAAACTGTTTTTT.

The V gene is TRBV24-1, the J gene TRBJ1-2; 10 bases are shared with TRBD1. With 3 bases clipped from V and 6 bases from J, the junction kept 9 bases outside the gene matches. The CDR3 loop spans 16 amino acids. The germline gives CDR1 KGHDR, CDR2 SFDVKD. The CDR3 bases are TGTGCCACCAGTGATCCGGCGAGACAGGGGGCAAATGGCTACACCTTC. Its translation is CATSDPARQGANGYTF.

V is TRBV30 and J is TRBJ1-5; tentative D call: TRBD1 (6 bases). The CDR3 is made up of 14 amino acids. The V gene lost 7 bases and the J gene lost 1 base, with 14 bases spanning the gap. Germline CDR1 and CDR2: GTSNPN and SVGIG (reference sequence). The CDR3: CAFSGVGSNQPQHF. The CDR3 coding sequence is TGTGCCTTTTCAGGGGTTGGGAGCAATCAGCCCCAGCATTTT.